This T cell receptor (beta chain) was found in a study of regulatory T cells in long-lasting Graves disease. Study context: New Graves' disease cases had less than 3 months of antithyroid drugs. Study results and limitations: Persistent patients shared more public clonotypes (about 3,000) than newly diagnosed patients (about 970). No thyroid tissue was studied; the work used peripheral blood only.

The time point denotes: newly diagnosed GD, antithyroid drugs for less than 3 months. The TCR library used RNA extracted from PBMCs. Tubes containing EDTA received roughly 10 milliliters of drawn peripheral blood. V gave up 3 bases and J gave up 1 base, with 9 bases separating them. This CDR3 is built from 14 residues. Germline CDR1 and CDR2: LGHDT and YNNKEL (reference sequence). This clonotype occurred many times. Antigen unknown. CDR3-region Arm-PCR and iRepertoire HTBI primers produced the TCR beta libraries. MiXCR, run by TCRdb on the multiplex PCR reads, gives a single entry per CDR3 protein. The sample carries under 300,000 distinct CDR3 sequences, 15% to 20% recorded once. This same sample was also part of a study on T cells in Graves' hyperthyroidism and ophthalmopathy.

This chain joins TRBV3-1 and TRBJ1-2, with D perhaps TRBD1 (5 bases). This clonotype was sampled from a woman under 40 with Graves disease. The input for sequencing was peripheral blood mononuclear cells (PBMCs), taken at new diagnosis, from a patient treated with antithyroid drugs. CDR3 in amino acids: CASSHRRVNYGYTF. As DNA, the CDR3 is TGTGCCAGCAGCCACCGCAGGGTTAACTATGGCTACACCTTC.